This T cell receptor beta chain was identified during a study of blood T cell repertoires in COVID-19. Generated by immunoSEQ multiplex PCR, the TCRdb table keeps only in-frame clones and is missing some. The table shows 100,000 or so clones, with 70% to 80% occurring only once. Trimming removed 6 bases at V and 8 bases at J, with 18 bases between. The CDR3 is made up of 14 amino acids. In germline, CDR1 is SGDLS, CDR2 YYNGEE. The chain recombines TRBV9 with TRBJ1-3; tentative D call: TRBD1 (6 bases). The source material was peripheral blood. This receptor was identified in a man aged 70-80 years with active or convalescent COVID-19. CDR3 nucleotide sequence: TGTGCCAGCAACCGGGACACGGGTGGCGACACCATATATTTT. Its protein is CASNRDTGGDTIYF.